A single sample is the source of the 2 T cell receptor beta chains below, sequenced in a study of blood T cell repertoires in COVID-19. Generated by immunoSEQ multiplex PCR, the TCRdb table keeps only in-frame clones and is missing some. The table lists fewer than 200,000 clones, 82% of them singletons. The sample consisted of peripheral blood. The receptors stem from a woman aged 80 or over with acute or convalescent COVID-19.

This chain joins TRBV5-1 and TRBJ2-2, with TRBD2 matching over 12 bases. The CDR3 totals 14 residues. Losses at the gene ends were 3 bases for V and 6 bases for J; bases not matched to a gene: 0. The germline gives CDR1 SGHRS, CDR2 YFSETQ. The CDR3 region is CASSWTSGAGELFF. CDR3 coding DNA: TGCGCCAGCAGCTGGACTAGCGGGGCCGGGGAGCTGTTTTTT.

The CDR3 DNA reads TGTGCCAGCAGTTACCGACAGGGAAGGAACACTGAAGCTTTCTTT. Residues: CASSYRQGRNTEAFF. This chain uses TRBV6-2 or TRBV6-3 with TRBJ1-1; 7 positions agree with TRBD1. The trim removed 2 bases at V and 1 base at J, leaving 4 bases unmatched. CDR3 size: 15 residues. The germline gives CDR1 MNHEY, CDR2 SVGEGT.